This T cell receptor (beta chain) was obtained from a study of shared clonotypes between healthy human individuals. General observations from the study: In having few donors, the study represented limited genetic and exposure-history diversity.

CDR3 size: 16 residues. CDR1 and CDR2 from the germline V gene are MNHEY and SMNVEV (reference sequence). Trimming shortened V by 4 bases and J by 2 bases, and 16 bases separated the two germline ends. Profiling relied on immunoSEQ multiplex PCR, and the TCRdb table lists in-frame clones only, not all of them. The table has nearly 2 million clones, just under 95% seen once. Concerning this clone itself: What it binds is not known.

It was CD45RO-negative cells, positively selected for CCR7, that made up naive CD8 cells, with terminally differentiated effector memory CD45RA+ cells excluded. V is TRBV27 and J is TRBJ2-3, with TRBD2 as a possible D gene (6 bases). Source material: naive CD8+ T cells sorted from blood. The source of this sequence is a man aged 18 to 30 in good health. CDR3 DNA: TGTGCCAGCAGTTCGCTCCCGGGGCGGGACACAGATACGCAGTATTTT. Translated, it gives CASSSLPGRDTDTQYF.